This TCR beta chain is drawn from a study of shared clonotypes between healthy human individuals. Study-level information: Used for every donor were three CD4 naive, three CD4 memory, two CD8 naive and one CD8 memory plate.

Method: immunoSEQ multiplex PCR; TCRdb's copy keeps in-frame clones and lacks some. The table shows some 2 million clones, with less than 95% occurring only once. Naive CD8 cells, CD45RO-negative and positively selected for CCR7, excluded terminally differentiated effector memory CD45RA+ cells. Donation came from healthy HIV-negative adults that had no recent acute infections or vaccinations. Broader study findings: All-four-donor shared clonotypes had higher generation probabilities than non-shared clonotypes did. With few donors, the genetic and exposure-history diversity represented was limited.

As for this clone: Its antigen is undetermined.

The germline V gene has CDR1 SNHLY and CDR2 FYNNEI. V was trimmed by 3 bases and J by 4 bases, leaving 9 bases between them. This CDR3 comprises 13 residues. Material for sequencing was naive CD8+ T cells sorted from blood. The chain couples TRBV2 to TRBJ1-2; D may be TRBD1 (6 bases). The receptor comes from a man aged 18 to 30 in good health. The DNA for the CDR3 is TGTGCCAGCAGTGACAGGGGAGGCTATGGCTACACCTTC. Translated: CASSDRGGYGYTF.